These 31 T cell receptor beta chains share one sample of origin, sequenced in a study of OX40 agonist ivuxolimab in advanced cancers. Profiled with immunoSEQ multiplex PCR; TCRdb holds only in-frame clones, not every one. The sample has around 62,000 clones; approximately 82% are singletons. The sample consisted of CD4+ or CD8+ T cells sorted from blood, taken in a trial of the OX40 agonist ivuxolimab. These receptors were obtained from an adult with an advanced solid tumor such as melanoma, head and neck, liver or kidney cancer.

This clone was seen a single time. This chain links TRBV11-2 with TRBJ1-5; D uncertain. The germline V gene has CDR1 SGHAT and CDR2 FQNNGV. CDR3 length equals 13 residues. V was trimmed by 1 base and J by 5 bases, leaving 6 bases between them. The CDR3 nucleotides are TGTGCCAGCAGCTTAGTACACTATCAGCCCCAGCATTTT. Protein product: CASSLVHYQPQHF.

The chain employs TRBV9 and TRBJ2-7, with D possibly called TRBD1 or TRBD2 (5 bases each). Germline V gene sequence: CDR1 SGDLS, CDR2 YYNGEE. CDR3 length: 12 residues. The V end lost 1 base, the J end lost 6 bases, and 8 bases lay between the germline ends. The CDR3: CASSVSGGEQYF. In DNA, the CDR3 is TGTGCCAGCAGCGTAAGTGGGGGCGAGCAGTACTTC.

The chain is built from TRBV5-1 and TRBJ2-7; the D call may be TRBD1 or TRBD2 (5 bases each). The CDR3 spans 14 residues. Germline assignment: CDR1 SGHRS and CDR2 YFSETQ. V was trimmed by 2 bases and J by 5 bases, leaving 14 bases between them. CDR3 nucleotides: TGCGCCAGCAGCTTAAGAGGGACGCGCGACGAGCAGTACTTC. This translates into CASSLRGTRDEQYF.

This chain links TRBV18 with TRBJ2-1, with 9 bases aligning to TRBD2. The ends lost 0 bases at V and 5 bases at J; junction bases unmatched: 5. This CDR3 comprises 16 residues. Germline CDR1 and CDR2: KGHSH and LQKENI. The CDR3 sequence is CASSPPAGGVDNEQFF. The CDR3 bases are TGTGCCAGCTCACCACCGGCGGGAGGGGTAGACAATGAGCAGTTCTTC.

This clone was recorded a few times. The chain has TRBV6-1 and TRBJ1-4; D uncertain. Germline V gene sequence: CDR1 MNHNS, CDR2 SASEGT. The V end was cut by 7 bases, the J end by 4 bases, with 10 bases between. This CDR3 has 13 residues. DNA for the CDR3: TGTGCCAGCAAACAGAGGGTTAATGAAAAACTGTTTTTT. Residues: CASKQRVNEKLFF.

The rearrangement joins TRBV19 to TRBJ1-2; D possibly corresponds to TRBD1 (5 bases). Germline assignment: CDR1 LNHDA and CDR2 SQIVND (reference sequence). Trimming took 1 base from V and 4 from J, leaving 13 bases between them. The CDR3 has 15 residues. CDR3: CASSIAGGAGYGYTF. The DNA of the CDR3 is TGTGCCAGTAGTATAGCTGGAGGGGCGGGCTATGGCTACACCTTC.

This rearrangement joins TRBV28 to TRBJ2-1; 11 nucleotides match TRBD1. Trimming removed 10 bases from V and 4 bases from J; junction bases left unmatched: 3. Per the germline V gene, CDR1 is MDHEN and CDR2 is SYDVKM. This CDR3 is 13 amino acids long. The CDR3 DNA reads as TGTGCCACCGGACAGGGGGCTTACAATGAGCAGTTCTTC. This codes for CATGQGAYNEQFF.

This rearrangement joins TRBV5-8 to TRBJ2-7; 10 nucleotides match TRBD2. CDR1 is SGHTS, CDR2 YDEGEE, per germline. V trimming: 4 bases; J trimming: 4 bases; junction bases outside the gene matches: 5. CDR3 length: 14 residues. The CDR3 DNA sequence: TGTGCCAGCAGCGTGACTAGCGGGCCTTACGAGCAGTACTTC. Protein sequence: CASSVTSGPYEQYF.

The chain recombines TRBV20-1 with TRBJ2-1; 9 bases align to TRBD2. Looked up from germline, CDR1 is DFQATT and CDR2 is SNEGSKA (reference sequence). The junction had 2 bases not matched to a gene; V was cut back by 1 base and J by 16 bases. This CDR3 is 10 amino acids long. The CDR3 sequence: CSARGGGDFF. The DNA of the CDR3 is TGCAGTGCTAGAGGCGGGGGGGATTTCTTC.

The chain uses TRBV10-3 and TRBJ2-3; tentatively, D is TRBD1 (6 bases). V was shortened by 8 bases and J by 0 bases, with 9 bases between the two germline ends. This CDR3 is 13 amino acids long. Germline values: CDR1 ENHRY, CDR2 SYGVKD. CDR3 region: CAIGGGSTDTQYF. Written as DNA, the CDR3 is TGTGCCATCGGGGGCGGTAGCACAGATACGCAGTATTTT.

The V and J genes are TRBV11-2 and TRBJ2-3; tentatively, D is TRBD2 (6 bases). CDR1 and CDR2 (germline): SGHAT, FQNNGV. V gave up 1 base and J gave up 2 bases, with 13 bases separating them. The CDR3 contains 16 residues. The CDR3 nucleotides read TGTGCCAGCAGCTTAGTCGGGGGAATATACACAGATACGCAGTATTTT. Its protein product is CASSLVGGIYTDTQYF.

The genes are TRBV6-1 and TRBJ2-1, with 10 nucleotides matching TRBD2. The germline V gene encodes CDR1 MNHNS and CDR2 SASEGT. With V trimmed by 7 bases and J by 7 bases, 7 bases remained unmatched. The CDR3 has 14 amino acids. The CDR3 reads CASTTSGNVNEQFF. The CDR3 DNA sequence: TGTGCCAGCACTACTAGCGGGAATGTTAATGAGCAGTTCTTC.

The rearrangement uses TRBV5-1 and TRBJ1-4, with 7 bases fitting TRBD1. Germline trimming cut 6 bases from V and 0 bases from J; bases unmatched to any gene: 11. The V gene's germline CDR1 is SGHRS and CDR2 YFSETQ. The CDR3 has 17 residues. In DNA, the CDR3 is TGCGCCAGCAAGTTCAGCTTTACAGGGGCAACTAATGAAAAACTGTTTTTT. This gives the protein CASKFSFTGATNEKLFF. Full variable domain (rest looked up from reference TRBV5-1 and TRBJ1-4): KAGVTQTPRYLIKTRGQQVTLSCSPISGHRSVSWYQQTPGQGLQFLFEYFSETQRNKGNFPGRFSGRQFSNSRSEMNVSTLELGDSALYLCASKFSFTGATNEKLFFGSGTQLSVL.

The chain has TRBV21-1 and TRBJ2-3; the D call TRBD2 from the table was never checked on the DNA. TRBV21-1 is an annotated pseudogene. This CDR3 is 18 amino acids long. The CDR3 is CASSNLEGENSSTDTQYF. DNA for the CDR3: TGTGCCAGCAGCAATTTGGAGGGAGAGAATTCTAGCACAGATACGCAGTATTTT.

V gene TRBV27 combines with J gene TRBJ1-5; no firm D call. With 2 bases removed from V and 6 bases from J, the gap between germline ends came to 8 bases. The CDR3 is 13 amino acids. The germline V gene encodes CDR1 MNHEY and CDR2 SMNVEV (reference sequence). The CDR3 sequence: CASSLSGFQPQHF. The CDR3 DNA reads TGTGCCAGCAGTTTAAGCGGGTTTCAGCCCCAGCATTTT.

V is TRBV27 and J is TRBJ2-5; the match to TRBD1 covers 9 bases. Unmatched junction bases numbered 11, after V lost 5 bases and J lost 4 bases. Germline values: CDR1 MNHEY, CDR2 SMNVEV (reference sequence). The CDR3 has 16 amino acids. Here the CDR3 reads CASSPIADRGGETQYF. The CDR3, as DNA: TGTGCCAGCAGTCCCATAGCGGACAGGGGTGGAGAGACCCAGTACTTC.

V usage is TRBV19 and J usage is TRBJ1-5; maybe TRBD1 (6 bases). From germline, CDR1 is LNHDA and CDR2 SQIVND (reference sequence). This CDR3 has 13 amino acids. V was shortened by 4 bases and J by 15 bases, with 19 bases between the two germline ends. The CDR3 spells CASSTPGDTLWHF. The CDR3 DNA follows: TGTGCCAGTAGTACCCCTGGGGACACCCTTTGGCATTTT.

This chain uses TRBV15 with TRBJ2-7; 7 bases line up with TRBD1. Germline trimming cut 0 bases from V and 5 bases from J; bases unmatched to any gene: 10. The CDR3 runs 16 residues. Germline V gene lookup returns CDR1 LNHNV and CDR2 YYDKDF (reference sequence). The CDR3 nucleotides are TGTGCCACCAGCAGAGATAGGGATGACAGGGCCCACGAGCAGTACTTC. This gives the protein CATSRDRDDRAHEQYF.

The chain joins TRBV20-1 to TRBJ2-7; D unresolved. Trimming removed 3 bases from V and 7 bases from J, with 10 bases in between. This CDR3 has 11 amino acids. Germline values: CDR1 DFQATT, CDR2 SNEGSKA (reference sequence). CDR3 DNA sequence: TGCAGTGCTAGTCGTGGGTGGGAGCAGTACTTC. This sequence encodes CSASRGWEQYF.

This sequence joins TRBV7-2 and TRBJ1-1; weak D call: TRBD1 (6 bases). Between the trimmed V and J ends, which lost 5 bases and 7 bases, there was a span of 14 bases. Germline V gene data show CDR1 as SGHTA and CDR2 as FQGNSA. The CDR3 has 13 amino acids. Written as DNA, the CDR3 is TGTGCCAGCAGCCGGGAACAGGGCCTTGAAGCTTTCTTT. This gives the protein CASSREQGLEAFF. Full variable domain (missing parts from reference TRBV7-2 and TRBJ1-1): GAGVSQSPSNKVTEKGKDVELRCDPISGHTALYWYRQSLGQGLEFLIYFQGNSAPDKSGLPSDRFSAERTGGSVSTLTIQRTQQEDSAVYLCASSREQGLEAFFGQGTRLTVV.

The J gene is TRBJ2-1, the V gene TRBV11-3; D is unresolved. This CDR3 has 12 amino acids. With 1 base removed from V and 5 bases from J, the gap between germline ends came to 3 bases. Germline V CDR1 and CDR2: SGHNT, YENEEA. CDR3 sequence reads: CASSLVNNEQFF. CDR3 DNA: TGTGCCAGCAGCTTAGTAAACAATGAGCAGTTCTTC.

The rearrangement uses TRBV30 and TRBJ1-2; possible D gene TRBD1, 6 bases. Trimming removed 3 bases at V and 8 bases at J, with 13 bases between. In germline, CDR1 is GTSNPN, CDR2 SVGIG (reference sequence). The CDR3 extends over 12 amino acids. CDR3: CAWSEGVGGYTF. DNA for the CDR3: TGTGCCTGGAGCGAGGGGGTAGGCGGCTACACCTTC.

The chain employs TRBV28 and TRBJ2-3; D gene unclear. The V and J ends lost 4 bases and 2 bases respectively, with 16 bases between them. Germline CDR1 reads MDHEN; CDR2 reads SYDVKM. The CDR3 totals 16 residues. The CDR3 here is CASSSPSRVNTDTQYF. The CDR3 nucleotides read TGTGCCAGCAGTTCCCCCTCACGGGTGAACACAGATACGCAGTATTTT.

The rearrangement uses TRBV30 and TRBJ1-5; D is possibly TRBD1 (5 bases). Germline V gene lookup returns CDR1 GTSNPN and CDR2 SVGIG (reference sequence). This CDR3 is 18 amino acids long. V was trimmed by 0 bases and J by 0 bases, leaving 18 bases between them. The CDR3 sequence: CAWSVQRRDVGSNQPQHF. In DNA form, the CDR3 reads TGTGCCTGGAGTGTACAGCGGCGGGACGTGGGTAGCAATCAGCCCCAGCATTTT.

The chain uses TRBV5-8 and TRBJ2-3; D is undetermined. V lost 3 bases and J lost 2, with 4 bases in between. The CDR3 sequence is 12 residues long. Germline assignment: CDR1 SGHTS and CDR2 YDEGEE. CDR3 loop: CASSSYTDTQYF. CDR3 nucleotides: TGTGCCAGCAGCTCTTACACAGATACGCAGTATTTT.

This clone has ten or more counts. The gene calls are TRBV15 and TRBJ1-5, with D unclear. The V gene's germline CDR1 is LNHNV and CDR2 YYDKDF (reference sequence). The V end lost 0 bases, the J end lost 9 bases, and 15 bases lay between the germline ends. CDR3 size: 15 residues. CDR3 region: CATSRDKADLRPQHF. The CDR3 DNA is TGTGCCACCAGCAGAGATAAGGCCGACCTTCGGCCCCAGCATTTT.

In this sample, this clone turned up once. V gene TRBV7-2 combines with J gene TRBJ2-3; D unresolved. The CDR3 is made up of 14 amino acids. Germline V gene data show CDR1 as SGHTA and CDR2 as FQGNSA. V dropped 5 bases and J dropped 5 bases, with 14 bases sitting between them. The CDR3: CASSQFAPQDTQYF. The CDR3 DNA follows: TGTGCCAGCAGCCAGTTTGCGCCCCAAGATACGCAGTATTTT.

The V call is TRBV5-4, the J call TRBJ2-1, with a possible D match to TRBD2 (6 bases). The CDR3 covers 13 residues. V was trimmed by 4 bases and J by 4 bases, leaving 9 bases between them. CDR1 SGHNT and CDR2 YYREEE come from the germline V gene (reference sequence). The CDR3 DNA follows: TGTGCCAGCAGCCCGGCGGGATACAATGAGCAGTTCTTC. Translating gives CASSPAGYNEQFF. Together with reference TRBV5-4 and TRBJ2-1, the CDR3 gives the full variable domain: ETGVTQSPTHLIKTRGQQVTLRCSSQSGHNTVSWYQQALGQGPQFIFQYYREEENGRGNFPPRFSGLQFPNYSSELNVNALELDDSALYLCASSPAGYNEQFFGPGTRLTVL.

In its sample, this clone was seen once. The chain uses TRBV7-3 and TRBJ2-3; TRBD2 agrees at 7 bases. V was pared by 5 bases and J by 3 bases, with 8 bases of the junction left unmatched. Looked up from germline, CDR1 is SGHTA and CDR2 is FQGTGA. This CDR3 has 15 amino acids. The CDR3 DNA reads TGTGCCAGCAGCCCGGCACTAGCGTTGACAGATACGCAGTATTTT. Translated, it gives CASSPALALTDTQYF.

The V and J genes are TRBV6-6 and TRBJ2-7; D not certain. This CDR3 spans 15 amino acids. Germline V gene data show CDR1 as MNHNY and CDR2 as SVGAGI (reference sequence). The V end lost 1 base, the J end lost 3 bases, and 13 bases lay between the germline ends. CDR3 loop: CASSYYGSAGYEQYF. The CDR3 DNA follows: TGTGCCAGCAGTTACTACGGGTCAGCTGGCTACGAGCAGTACTTC.

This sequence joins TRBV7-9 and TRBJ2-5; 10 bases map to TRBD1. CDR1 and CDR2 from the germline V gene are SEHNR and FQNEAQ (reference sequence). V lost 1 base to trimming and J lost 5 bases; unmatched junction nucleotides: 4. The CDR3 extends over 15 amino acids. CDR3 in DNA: TGTGCCAGCAGCTTAGACGGGACAGGGGACGAGACCCAGTACTTC. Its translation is CASSLDGTGDETQYF.